The TCR beta chain described here comes from a study of blood T cell repertoires in COVID-19. Study-wide background: The samples span acute and convalescent COVID-19 from the United States, Italy and Spain. PBMCs, B-cell-depleted T cells, or T cells provided the cDNA or gDNA that made up the material.

Participants, about 18 to 95 years old, spanned fewer than 25 US areas. Which cohort a participant joined came from the clinical history participants gave. Germline CDR1 is LNHDA and CDR2 is SQIVND (reference sequence). The V end lost 3 bases, the J end lost 2 bases, and 14 bases lay between the germline ends. The CDR3 runs to 15 residues. Sequenced by immunoSEQ multiplex PCR; TCRdb stores in-frame clones only, minus some. The table records roughly 280,000 clones, 75% to 90% of them present only once. The chain is built from TRBV19 and TRBJ2-7, with D perhaps matching TRBD1 (6 bases). This sequence originates from a woman aged 18-30 years who had recovered from COVID-19. The sample was PBMCs or T cells enriched from blood (not recorded which). For the CDR3, the DNA is TGTGCCAGTAGTATGAATCAGGGGCGGGCCTACGAGCAGTACTTC. It specifies CASSMNQGRAYEQYF. Drawing the rest from reference TRBV19 and TRBJ2-7, the complete variable domain is DGGITQSPKYLFRKEGQNVTLSCEQNLNHDAMYWYRQDPGQGLRLIYYSQIVNDFQKGDIAEGYSVSREKKESFPLTVTSAQKNPTAFYLCASSMNQGRAYEQYFGPGTRLTVT.